A single sample is the source of the 22 T cell receptor beta chains below, sequenced in a study of T cell repertoires in cytomegalovirus infection. TCRdb re-called the reads with MiXCR, one entry per CDR3 protein. The sample holds approximately 340,000 distinct CDR3 sequences, 29% seen once. These receptors lack a known antigen. The specimen was cultured PBMCs, collected from culture after CMV antigen stimulation. All receptors derive from a human donor in good health (CMV status not recorded). Some clones in this sample may be carry-over from other donors' samples.

This rearrangement joins TRBV6-5 to TRBJ2-3; a weak D match, TRBD2 (5 bases). The germline V and J ends were trimmed by 3 bases and 1 base, with 11 bases remaining between them. The V gene's germline CDR1 is MNHEY and CDR2 SVGAGI. There are 15 residues in the CDR3. The DNA for the CDR3 is TGTGCCAGCAGTTATTGGAGGAGAGGCACAGATACGCAGTATTTT. Amino acids: CASSYWRRGTDTQYF.

This clonotype turned up a few times. The DNA of the CDR3 is TGCGCCAGCAGTCGGCCCGGGGGCCAAGAGACCCAGTACTTC. Translated: CASSRPGGQETQYF. The chain carries TRBV5-1 and TRBJ2-5; D is possibly TRBD2 (6 bases). The CDR3 has 14 amino acids. CDR1 SGHRS and CDR2 YFSETQ come from the germline V gene. Trimming took 5 bases from V and 1 from J, leaving 12 bases between them.

This clonotype was seen just once. The CDR3, as DNA: TGTGCCAGCAGTTTAATCACAGGGATGGTCCATTTT. Translated, it gives CASSLITGMVHF. The genes are TRBV28 and TRBJ1-5, with D tentatively TRBD1 (6 bases). Germline CDR1 is MDHEN and CDR2 is SYDVKM. V dropped 2 bases and J dropped 16 bases, with 15 bases sitting between them. The CDR3 spans 12 residues.

The chain has TRBV28 and TRBJ2-2, with TRBD1 matching 8 bases. This CDR3 is built from 16 residues. Germline CDR1 and CDR2: MDHEN and SYDVKM. V lost 3 bases to trimming and J lost 4 bases; unmatched junction nucleotides: 7. This CDR3 is CASSLTGDHSTGELFF. The CDR3 DNA reads TGTGCCAGCAGTTTGACAGGGGACCACTCCACCGGGGAGCTGTTTTTT.

The chain combines TRBV6-1 with TRBJ1-1; D not certain. This CDR3 is built from 14 residues. Germline CDR1 reads MNHNS; CDR2 reads SASEGT. V lost 3 bases and J 4 bases, leaving 12 bases between the germline ends. CDR3 sequence (DNA): TGTGCCAGCAGTGATGCGGAGGGATTCACTGAAGCTTTCTTT. Protein product: CASSDAEGFTEAFF.

CDR3 sequence (DNA): TGTGCCAGCAGTTCCGCGACAGGGGGAGAGACCCAGTACTTC. As protein: CASSSATGGETQYF. The J gene is TRBJ2-5, the V gene TRBV28; 9 bases are shared with TRBD1. The CDR3 covers 14 residues. Germline V CDR1 and CDR2: MDHEN, SYDVKM. V gave up 4 bases and J gave up 4 bases; unmatched junction bases: 4.

A few counts support this clonotype. The V gene is TRBV12-3 or TRBV12-4, the J gene TRBJ2-1, with D perhaps assigned TRBD1 or TRBD2 (7 bases each). The CDR3 has 14 amino acids. Trimming cost V 10 bases and J 0 bases, with 13 bases left between them. CDR3 in amino acids: CANQRDSSYNEQFF. CDR3 in DNA: TGTGCCAACCAGCGGGACAGCTCCTACAATGAGCAGTTCTTC.

The rearrangement uses TRBV7-9 and TRBJ2-7; 7 bases are shared with TRBD1. V shed 4 bases and J 4 bases; nucleotides not matched to a gene: 10. The germline V gene has CDR1 SEHNR and CDR2 FQNEAQ (reference sequence). The CDR3 runs to 15 residues. The chain's CDR3 is CASSYTPGQKYEQYF. CDR3 coding DNA: TGTGCCAGCAGCTATACTCCGGGACAGAAATACGAGCAGTACTTC. The full variable domain, its missing parts supplied by reference TRBV7-9 and TRBJ2-7, is DTGVSQNPRHKITKRGQNVTFRCDPISEHNRLYWYRQTLGQGPEFLTYFQNEAQLEKSRLLSDRFSAERPKGSFSTLEIQRTEQGDSAMYLCASSYTPGQKYEQYFGPGTRLTVT.

A remark on this clonotype: The junction differs from germline at one of its ends, possibly a read error. The gene calls are TRBV25-1 and TRBJ2-7; TRBD2 is a possible D gene (5 bases). This CDR3 contains 13 residues. Germline CDR1 is MGHDK and CDR2 is SYGVNS. CDR3 in DNA: TGTGCCAGCAGTGGCGACTACTCCCACGAGCAGTACTTC. Translation: CASSGDYSHEQYF.

CDR3 sequence reads: CASSPGTLPEKLFF. DNA of the CDR3: TGTGCCAGCAGCCCTGGGACACTGCCTGAAAAACTGTTTTTT. The rearrangement links TRBV4-2 to TRBJ1-4; D is perhaps TRBD1 (6 bases). The CDR3 is 14 amino acids. Germline V gene sequence: CDR1 LGHNA, CDR2 YNFKEQ. The V end was cut by 4 bases, the J end by 7 bases, with 13 bases between.

The rearrangement joins TRBV20-1 to TRBJ2-3, with a weak D call TRBD2 (6 bases). Germline loops: CDR1 DFQATT, CDR2 SNEGSKA (reference sequence). There are 13 residues in the CDR3. V dropped 2 bases and J dropped 3 bases, with 9 bases sitting between them. CDR3 region: CSARYGGTDTQYF. The CDR3 nucleotides read TGCAGTGCTAGATACGGGGGAACAGATACGCAGTATTTT.

V usage is TRBV9 and J usage is TRBJ2-5; D not certain. Trimming cost V 0 bases and J 2 bases, with 11 bases left between them. Germline lookup yields CDR1 SGDLS and CDR2 YYNGEE. This CDR3 is 15 amino acids long. As DNA, the CDR3 is TGTGCCAGCAGCGTAGAGGGAACAGCTCAAGAGACCCAGTACTTC. Protein product: CASSVEGTAQETQYF.

This clonotype has more than one count but fewer than ten. The chain combines TRBV29-1 with TRBJ2-2; D unresolved. Germline values: CDR1 SQVTM, CDR2 ANQGSEA. The length of the CDR3 is 13 residues. Trimming stripped 2 bases from V and 1 base from J, with 5 bases between. For the CDR3, the DNA is TGCAGCGTTGAACTGCGGAACACCGGGGAGCTGTTTTTT. Residues: CSVELRNTGELFF.

V usage is TRBV29-1 and J usage is TRBJ2-1; 9 positions agree with TRBD2. The CDR3 extends over 13 amino acids. Germline V gene data show CDR1 as SQVTM and CDR2 as ANQGSEA. V shed 4 bases and J 9 bases; nucleotides not matched to a gene: 7. The CDR3 region is CSVGVAGEGEQFF. The CDR3 bases are TGCAGCGTTGGAGTAGCGGGAGAGGGTGAGCAGTTCTTC.

V gene TRBV18 combines with J gene TRBJ1-2; D might be TRBD1 (6 bases). Germline loops: CDR1 KGHSH, CDR2 LQKENI. The V end was cut by 3 bases, the J end by 8 bases, with 13 bases between. CDR3 size: 13 residues. The CDR3 region is CASSPSRDNGYTF. CDR3 coding DNA: TGTGCCAGCTCACCCTCAAGGGACAACGGCTACACCTTC.

Ten or more counts support this clonotype. CDR3 amino acids: CASSLDRNEQFF. The CDR3 region has the DNA TGTGCCAGCAGCTTAGATCGGAATGAGCAGTTCTTC. The chain joins TRBV7-2 to TRBJ2-1; D is unresolved. Trimming shortened V by 1 base and J by 7 bases, and 5 bases separated the two germline ends. Germline V gives CDR1 SGHTA, CDR2 FQGNSA. CDR3 length: 12 amino acids.

This chain connects TRBV4-1 to TRBJ2-2; 9 bases map to TRBD2. Looked up from germline, CDR1 is MGHRA and CDR2 is YSYEKL. The trim removed 2 bases at V and 6 bases at J, leaving 4 bases unmatched. This CDR3 comprises 15 residues. CDR3 amino acids: CASSQSSGGSGELFF. Here the CDR3 DNA reads TGCGCCAGCAGCCAATCGAGCGGGGGGTCCGGGGAGCTGTTTTTT.

The rearrangement uses TRBV6-8 and TRBJ1-4; D not certain. Trimming took 6 bases from V and 7 from J, leaving 12 bases between them. Germline assignment: CDR1 MNHGY and CDR2 SAAAGT. This CDR3 has 13 residues. The CDR3 is CASRDGLSEKLFF. The DNA for the CDR3 is TGTGCCAGCAGGGACGGTCTGAGTGAAAAACTGTTTTTT.

The chain links TRBV28 to TRBJ2-7; D is perhaps TRBD1 (6 bases). V lost 1 base, J lost 3 bases, and 13 bases lay in between. CDR3 size: 15 residues. Germline V CDR1 and CDR2: MDHEN, SYDVKM. The CDR3 loop reads CASSLYREKGYEQYF. CDR3 nucleotide sequence: TGTGCCAGCAGTTTATACAGGGAAAAAGGCTACGAGCAGTACTTC. The full variable domain, its missing parts supplied by reference TRBV28 and TRBJ2-7, is DVKVTQSSRYLVKRTGEKVFLECVQDMDHENMFWYRQDPGLGLRLIYFSYDVKMKEKGDIPEGYSVSREKKERFSLILESASTNQTSMYLCASSLYREKGYEQYFGPGTRLTVT.

The chain employs TRBV7-3 and TRBJ1-1; D may be TRBD1 (6 bases). The CDR3 covers 12 residues. V shed 3 bases and J shed 11 bases, with 13 bases lying between them. Germline V gene lookup returns CDR1 SGHTA and CDR2 FQGTGA. The CDR3 nucleotides read TGTGCCAGCAGCTTCGAAGGACAGAGGGCTTTCTTT. This sequence encodes CASSFEGQRAFF.

Ten or more counts support this clonotype. The V and J genes are TRBV7-8 and TRBJ1-1; 7 nucleotides agree with TRBD1. Germline trimming cut 5 bases from V and 0 bases from J; bases unmatched to any gene: 9. Germline V CDR1 and CDR2: SGHVS, FQNEAQ. The CDR3 consists of 16 residues. CDR3 DNA sequence: TGTGCCAGCAGCCGAACAGGGGAAAGGATGAACACTGAAGCTTTCTTT. Amino acids: CASSRTGERMNTEAFF.

The chain has TRBV29-1 and TRBJ2-4; D unclear. The CDR3 runs 16 residues. Germline V CDR1 and CDR2: SQVTM, ANQGSEA. Deletions cut 6 bases from V and 0 bases from J, with 18 bases between. The CDR3 loop is CSVLYGGSLAKNIQYF. CDR3 sequence (DNA): TGCAGCGTCCTCTATGGCGGCAGCTTAGCCAAAAACATTCAGTACTTC.